Here is one TCR beta chain with its context. The antigen is not known. The PCR had 60 Vbeta and 13 Jbeta primers. Profiled with immunoSEQ multiplex PCR; TCRdb holds only in-frame clones, not every one. Its clone listing holds some 110,000 clones. Germline CDR1 and CDR2: SNHLY and FYNNEI. Unmatched junction bases numbered 12, after V lost 1 base and J lost 8 bases. This CDR3 is built from 17 residues. The data are from a study of cytomegalovirus exposure and HLA in healthy donors. Findings and caveats of the study: An assumption of roughly uniform sequencing depth across donors underlay the presence/absence analyses. Most TCR sequences were rare, but some public TCRs occurred in many donors. Earlier analysis yielded a pattern in which most TCR beta V segments were productive about 90% or about 30% of the time.

The sample comprised PBMCs. This chain connects TRBV2 to TRBJ2-1, with TRBD2 identical over 9 bases. This clonotype was obtained from a middle-aged man in good health and CMV-seropositive. The CDR3 DNA reads TGTGCCAGCAGTGAAGGAGTTGTTTCCATAGCGGGAGATGAGCAGTTCTTC. It specifies CASSEGVVSIAGDEQFF. The full variable domain, rest sourced from reference TRBV2 and TRBJ2-1, is EPEVTQTPSHQVTQMGQEVILRCVPISNHLYFYWYRQILGQKVEFLVSFYNNEISEKSEIFDDQFSVERPDGSNFTLKIRSTKLEDSAMYFCASSEGVVSIAGDEQFFGPGTRLTVL.